This T cell receptor beta chain appears in the sequencing data of a study of T cells after yellow fever vaccination. Whole-study results and caveats: The study re-detected most primary-vaccination clones after the booster (about 96% CD4, almost 90% CD8).

V was pared by 6 bases and J by 5 bases, with 9 bases between. Looked up from germline, CDR1 is DFQATT and CDR2 is SNEGSKA (reference sequence). CDR3 length: 11 amino acids. TCRdb called the 5' RACE reads again in MiXCR, with one record for every CDR3 protein. The table lists around 230,000 distinct CDR3 sequences, approximately 6.3% of them singletons, with approximately 1% in the top ten. This clonotype was counted ten times or more. Its antigen is undetermined. This material consisted of CD4+ T cells sorted from PBMCs, taken on the day of the yellow fever booster vaccination. The chain uses TRBV20-1 and TRBJ2-3; D unresolved. The source is a man under 40 who received the YFV17D yellow fever vaccine. The CDR3 sequence is CSAPLKDTQYF. The CDR3 coding sequence is TGCAGTGCCCCTCTGAAAGATACGCAGTATTTT.